This TCR beta chain was sequenced in a study of T-cell memory formation after mild COVID-19. This clonotype was counted a few times. Its antigen is not known. TCRdb used MiXCR to reprocess the 5' RACE reads, holding one entry per CDR3 protein. This sample has around 99,000 distinct CDR3 sequences, with approximately 14% found just once. Study-level results: The study detected some responding clones in pre-infection memory, suggesting cross-reactive memory joined.

This clonotype was sampled from a man younger than 30 who had mild COVID-19 (a few samples of this study predate the infection). Cell type and time point are not known. The sequenced material came from PBMCs or a T cell subset sorted from them (not recorded which).

As DNA, the CDR3 is TGCAGTGCTAGACGGGACGGGGGATTAGTGGATACGCAGTATTTT. Its protein product is CSARRDGGLVDTQYF. This chain joins TRBV20-1 and TRBJ2-3; tentatively, D is TRBD2 (6 bases). Trimming shortened V by 2 bases and J by 6 bases, and 18 bases separated the two germline ends. Germline V gene data show CDR1 as DFQATT and CDR2 as SNEGSKA (reference sequence). This CDR3 region has 15 residues.